A selection of T cell receptor beta chains follows, all from one sample in a study of T cell responses to AZD1222 COVID-19 vaccine. Data came from immunoSEQ multiplex PCR; TCRdb stores just in-frame clones and leaves some out. The sample lists under 200,000 clones, 94% seen once, with approximately 9.6% in the top ten. The specimen was peripheral blood, collected on day 0 of AZD1222 vaccination. The receptors shown here come from an adult in good health. Both conserved end residues are part of each CDR3. A D gene is named only where the DNA matches it firmly. Size values are once, few and many counts, or a class for expanded clones, and some rows have none.

j_call v_call clone_size cdr3_length d_call cdr3_nt cdr3_aa
TRBJ2-7 TRBV11-2 once 15 NA TGTGCCAGCAGCTTACCCCCCTTACGCTCCTACGAGCAGTACTTC CASSLPPLRSYEQYF
TRBJ1-1 TRBV20-1 NA 11 NA TGCAGTGCGGGGGGGTTCACTGAAGCTTTCTTT CSAGGFTEAFF
TRBJ2-1 TRBV12-5 NA 19 TRBD1 TGTGCTAGTGGTTTGGTCCGCTTTCGGGACAGGTTTGTTGCAGATGAGCAGTTCTTC CASGLVRFRDRFVADEQFF
TRBJ2-1 TRBV6-2/TRBV6-3 NA 16 TRBD2 TGTGCCAGCAGCGACCCCAGGACTAGCGGGAGCGATGAGCAGTTCTTC CASSDPRTSGSDEQFF
TRBJ1-4 TRBV30 NA 13 NA TGTGCCTGGAGTGGATCAACTAATGAAAAACTGTTTTTT CAWSGSTNEKLFF
TRBJ2-5 TRBV7-6 NA 15 TRBD2 TGTGCCAGCAGCTTAATAGGACTAGCGGAAGAGACCCAGTACTTC CASSLIGLAEETQYF
TRBJ1-2 TRBV5-6 NA 14 NA TGTGCCAGCAGTCGGGGGGCGAATGACTATGGCTACACCTTC CASSRGANDYGYTF
TRBJ2-1 TRBV9 NA 16 TRBD2 TGTGCCAGCAGCGGGCTAGCGGGAGGCTCCTACAATGAGCAGTTCTTC CASSGLAGGSYNEQFF
TRBJ1-5 TRBV3-1/TRBV3-2 NA 15 NA TGTGCCAGCAGCCTCGGGGAGGCCTTCAATCAGCCCCAGCATTTT CASSLGEAFNQPQHF
TRBJ2-1 TRBV9 NA 15 NA TGTGCCAGCAGCCCACGTCGTAGCCCTTACAATGAGCAGTTCTTC CASSPRRSPYNEQFF
TRBJ1-6 TRBV5-5 NA 18 TRBD1 TGTGCCAGCAGCCAAACTGAAGGGACAGGGCGATATAATTCACCCCTCCACTTT CASSQTEGTGRYNSPLHF
TRBJ1-2 TRBV28 NA 16 NA TGTGCCAGCAGTCCCCCGCACAGGACCTATAACTATGGCTACACCTTC CASSPPHRTYNYGYTF
TRBJ1-1 TRBV5-1 NA 13 NA TGCGCCAGCAGCTTGAGGGAGAACACTGAAGCTTTCTTT CASSLRENTEAFF
TRBJ1-5 TRBV24-1 NA 15 NA TGTGCCACCAGTGCGGGCGGGGGCGTCGGTCAGCCCCAGCATTTT CATSAGGGVGQPQHF
TRBJ1-1 TRBV28 NA 11 NA TGTGCCAGCAGTTCCTACACTGAAGCTTTCTTT CASSSYTEAFF
TRBJ1-2 TRBV6-5 few 16 TRBD1 TGTGCCAGCAGTTACCGGGGCAGGGGGACCGGATATGGCTACACCTTC CASSYRGRGTGYGYTF